Listed below are T cell receptor beta chains from one sample, sequenced in a study of identical twins. Using its own MiXCR run on the 5' RACE reads, TCRdb lists one record per CDR3 protein. The data hold hundreds of thousands of distinct CDR3 sequences, with over 5% observed a single time. The sample comprised naive T cells sorted from blood. Receptors originate from a man between 18 and 29 years old in good health. Each CDR3 is given with its conserved first and last residue. Each record gives: J gene, V gene, D gene, clone size, CDR3 protein, CDR3 DNA. The D gene is left open where the match is weak. Size tells how often a clone was seen (once, few, many) or the class of an expanded clone, and some rows leave it out.

>TRBJ2-7|TRBV6-2/TRBV6-3|TRBD1|few
CASSTRDRILYEQYF
TGTGCCAGCAGTACCCGGGACAGAATCCTCTACGAGCAGTACTTC
>TRBJ2-1|TRBV30|NA|many
CAWKAPISYNEQFF
TGTGCCTGGAAGGCGCCTATCTCCTACAATGAGCAGTTCTTC
>TRBJ1-2|TRBV4-2|NA|few
CASSQDRAGYGYTF
TGTGCCAGCAGCCAAGACAGGGCGGGCTATGGCTACACCTTC
>TRBJ2-5|TRBV7-8|TRBD1|NA
CASSLGIGTGETQYF
TGTGCCAGCAGCTTAGGCATCGGGACAGGAGAGACCCAGTACTTC
>TRBJ2-7|TRBV7-9|TRBD2|few
CASSLSTSGNEQYF
TGTGCCAGCAGCTTGTCGACTAGCGGTAACGAGCAGTACTTC
>TRBJ1-2|TRBV10-3|TRBD1|many
CAISPRQGEDGYTF
TGTGCCATCAGCCCTCGACAGGGCGAGGATGGCTACACCTTC
>TRBJ2-5|TRBV5-1|TRBD1|many
CASSPGQGSETQYF
TGCGCCAGCAGCCCGGGACAGGGGTCGGAGACCCAGTACTTC
>TRBJ1-4|TRBV20-1|TRBD1|many
CSARDPGQGYEKLFF
TGCAGTGCTAGAGATCCGGGACAGGGGTATGAAAAACTGTTTTTT
>TRBJ2-3|TRBV29-1|TRBD2|many
CSVVGLAGGLDTQYF
TGCAGCGTTGTGGGGCTAGCGGGAGGGCTGGATACGCAGTATTTT
>TRBJ2-1|TRBV5-1|NA|few
CASSLSMDNEQFF
TGCGCCAGCAGCTTGTCAATGGACAATGAGCAGTTCTTC
>TRBJ2-3|TRBV7-3|NA|many
CASSFFPGSTDTQYF
TGTGCCAGCAGCTTCTTTCCGGGGAGCACAGATACGCAGTATTTT
>TRBJ2-6|TRBV20-1|NA|NA
CSAIDAGANVLTF
TGCAGTGCCATAGATGCTGGGGCCAACGTCCTGACTTTC
>TRBJ2-1|TRBV5-4|NA|many
CASSSQGLRDGQEQFF
TGTGCCAGCAGCTCTCAAGGGCTTCGGGATGGACAGGAGCAGTTCTTC
>TRBJ1-5|TRBV7-8|TRBD1|NA
CASRETGGQPQHF
TGTGCCAGCAGAGAGACAGGGGGCCAGCCCCAGCATTTT
>TRBJ1-2|TRBV6-1|NA|few
CASSEAGNPNYGYTF
TGTGCCAGCAGTGAAGCGGGCAATCCTAACTATGGCTACACCTTC
>TRBJ2-1|TRBV6-2/TRBV6-3|NA|many
CASSSLRGLEQFF
TGTGCCAGCAGTTCCTTACGGGGCCTTGAGCAGTTCTTC
>TRBJ1-5|TRBV30|NA|many
CAWSAAYSNQPQHF
TGTGCCTGGAGTGCTGCTTACAGCAATCAGCCCCAGCATTTT
>TRBJ2-5|TRBV24-1|NA|many
CATSDLIGETQYF
TGTGCCACCAGTGATTTGATTGGAGAGACCCAGTACTTC
>TRBJ1-2|TRBV7-9|NA|NA
CASSEPRGNYGYTF
TGTGCCAGCAGCGAACCTCGGGGCAACTATGGCTACACCTTC
>TRBJ2-1|TRBV20-1|NA|many
CSARSGDEQFF
TGCAGTGCTAGGAGTGGCGATGAGCAGTTCTTC
>TRBJ2-1|TRBV9|TRBD2|many
CASSVEPGGPMDEQFF
TGTGCCAGCAGCGTCGAACCGGGAGGGCCGATGGATGAGCAGTTCTTC
>TRBJ2-3|TRBV27|NA|many
CASSLSGTFLDTQYF
TGTGCCAGCAGTTTATCGGGGACATTCCTAGATACGCAGTATTTT
>TRBJ2-3|TRBV15|NA|many
CATSSAGPGNTDTQYF
TGTGCCACCAGCAGTGCTGGGCCAGGGAACACAGATACGCAGTATTTT
>TRBJ2-2|TRBV29-1|TRBD2|many
CSFTPSGSAGELFF
TGCAGCTTTACCCCTAGCGGGAGCGCCGGGGAGCTGTTTTTT
>TRBJ1-4|TRBV29-1|TRBD1|few
CSGEDRANEKLFF
TGCAGCGGGGAGGACAGGGCCAATGAAAAACTGTTTTTT
>TRBJ2-7|TRBV29-1|TRBD1|many
CSVAGTGVFYEQYF
TGCAGCGTGGCCGGGACAGGGGTCTTCTACGAGCAGTACTTC
>TRBJ2-1|TRBV15|NA|NA
CATSRRDEQFF
TGTGCCACCAGCAGAAGGGATGAGCAGTTCTTC
>TRBJ2-2|TRBV11-2|TRBD2|NA
CASSPSHLTSGSGSGELFF
TGTGCCAGCAGCCCCAGCCATCTCACTAGCGGGAGCGGGTCCGGGGAGCTGTTTTTT
>TRBJ2-7|TRBV27|NA|many
CASSSAGTYEQYF
TGTGCCAGCAGTTCGGCGGGAACCTACGAGCAGTACTTC
>TRBJ1-1|TRBV6-1|NA|NA
CATSPRGTNTEAFF
TGTGCCACCAGTCCGCGCGGAACTAACACTGAAGCTTTCTTT
>TRBJ2-3|TRBV3-1|TRBD2|few
CASSQGLAEYTDTQYF
TGTGCCAGCAGCCAGGGACTAGCGGAGTACACAGATACGCAGTATTTT
>TRBJ2-5|TRBV6-2/TRBV6-3|NA|NA
CASSKGLQGQETQYF
TGTGCCAGCAGTAAGGGACTACAGGGGCAAGAGACCCAGTACTTC
>TRBJ2-1|TRBV6-4|NA|NA
CASSDPGNEQFF
TGTGCCAGCAGTGACCCGGGCAATGAGCAGTTCTTC